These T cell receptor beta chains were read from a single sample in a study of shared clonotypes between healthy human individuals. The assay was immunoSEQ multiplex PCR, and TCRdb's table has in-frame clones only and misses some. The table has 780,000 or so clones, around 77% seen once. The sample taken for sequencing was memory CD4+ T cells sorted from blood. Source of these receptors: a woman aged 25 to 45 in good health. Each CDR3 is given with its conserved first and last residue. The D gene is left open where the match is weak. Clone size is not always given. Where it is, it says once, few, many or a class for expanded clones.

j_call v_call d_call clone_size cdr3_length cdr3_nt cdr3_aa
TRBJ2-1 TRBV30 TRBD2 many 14 TGTGCCTGTCGTAGCGGGAGCAGGAACAATGAGCAGTTCTTC CACRSGSRNNEQFF
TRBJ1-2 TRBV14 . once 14 TGTGCCAGCAGCCAACTCATAGGTGTTAGGGGCTACACCTTC CASSQLIGVRGYTF
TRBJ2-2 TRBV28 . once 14 TGTGCCAGCAAAAATCGCAGGGCGGCAGGGGAGCTGTTTTTT CASKNRRAAGELFF
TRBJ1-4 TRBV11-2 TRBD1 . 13 TGTGCCAGCAGCCCTGGACAGGGGGAAAAACTGTTTTTT CASSPGQGEKLFF
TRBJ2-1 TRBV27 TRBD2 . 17 TGTGCCAGCAGTCGACCCCCCGCAGCGGGAGACCAAAATGAGCAGTTCTTC CASSRPPAAGDQNEQFF
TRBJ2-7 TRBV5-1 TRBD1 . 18 TGCGCCAGCAGCTTGGGAAGGGTCCCGGGACAGGGCTCCTACGAGCAGTACTTC CASSLGRVPGQGSYEQYF
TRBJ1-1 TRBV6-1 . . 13 TGTGCCAGCAGTGAATTAGGGGGGACTGAAGCTTTCTTT CASSELGGTEAFF
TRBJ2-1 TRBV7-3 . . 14 TGTGCCAGCAGCCCGGGACTCACGGGCAATGAGCAGTTCTTC CASSPGLTGNEQFF
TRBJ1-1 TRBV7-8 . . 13 TGTGCCAGCAGCTCTACAGGGTACTCTGAAGCTTTCTTT CASSSTGYSEAFF
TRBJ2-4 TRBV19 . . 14 TGTGCCACCGCATCAACCGGGGACAAAAACATTCAGTACTTC CATASTGDKNIQYF
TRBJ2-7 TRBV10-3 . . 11 TGTGCCATCAGGGACAACTACGAGCAGTACTTC CAIRDNYEQYF
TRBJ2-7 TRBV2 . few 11 TGTGCCAGCAGTGGGACCTACGAGCAGTACTTC CASSGTYEQYF
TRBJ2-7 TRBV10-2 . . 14 TGCGCCAGCAGTGAGTTAGCGGTCTCCTACGAGCAGTACTTC CASSELAVSYEQYF
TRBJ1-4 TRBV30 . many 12 TGTGCCTGGAGTGTACAGAAAGGGCGGGTGTTTTTT CAWSVQKGRVFF
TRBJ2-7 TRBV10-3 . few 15 TGTGCCATCAGTGAGTCTGCGACTCGACCTTTTGAGCAGTACTTC CAISESATRPFEQYF
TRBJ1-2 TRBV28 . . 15 TGTGCCAGCAGTTCTCAACCGGGACAAGGGTATGGCTACACCTTC CASSSQPGQGYGYTF
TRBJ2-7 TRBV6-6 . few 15 TGTGCCAGCAGTTACCGGGACTTCGGGCGATACGAGCAGTACTTC CASSYRDFGRYEQYF
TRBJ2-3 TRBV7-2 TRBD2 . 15 TGTGCCAGCAGGTCGACTAGCGGGAGGGCGGATACGCAGTATTTT CASRSTSGRADTQYF
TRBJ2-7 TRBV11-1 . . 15 TGTGCCAGCAGCTCGGAACGGGGTGGCGCCTACGAGCAGTACTTC CASSSERGGAYEQYF
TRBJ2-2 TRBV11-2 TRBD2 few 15 TGTGCCAGCAGCCGGACTAGCCTTGGCACCGGGGAGCTGTTTTTT CASSRTSLGTGELFF
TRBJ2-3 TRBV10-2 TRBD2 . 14 TGCGCCGGCTCCTTGGGACTAGACACAGATACGCAGTATTTT CAGSLGLDTDTQYF
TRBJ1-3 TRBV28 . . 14 TGTGCCAGCAGTTTCCCGAACGGCCGAAACACCATATATTTT CASSFPNGRNTIYF
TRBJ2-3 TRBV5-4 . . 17 TGTGCCAGCAGCTTGGGGGGGGACCGCGTAAAACTAGCTACGCAGTATTTT CASSLGGDRVKLATQYF
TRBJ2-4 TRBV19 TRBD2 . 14 TGTGCCAGTAGTGACTCGGGAGGGCCGGGCATTCAGTACTTC CASSDSGGPGIQYF
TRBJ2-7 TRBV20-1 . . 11 TGCAGTGCTAGAGTTAGCTACGAGCAGTACTTC CSARVSYEQYF
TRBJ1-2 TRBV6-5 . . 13 TGTGCCAGCAGTAAACAGTATAACTATGGCTACACCTTC CASSKQYNYGYTF
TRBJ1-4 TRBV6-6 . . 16 TGTGCCAGCAGTTACTCGCTCCCTAGGGCTAATGAAAAACTGTTTTTT CASSYSLPRANEKLFF
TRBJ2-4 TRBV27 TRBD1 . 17 TGTGCCAGCAGGCCCCCGACAGGGTACCAAGCCAAAAACATTCAGTACTTC CASRPPTGYQAKNIQYF
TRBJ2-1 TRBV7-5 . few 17 TGTGTCAGAAGAACAAAGGCCATAGCGGGAGGTTGTAATGAGCAGTTCTTC CVRRTKAIAGGCNEQFF
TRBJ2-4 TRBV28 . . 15 TGTGCCAGCAGTTTACCGGGTTCAGACAAAAACATTCAGTACTTC CASSLPGSDKNIQYF
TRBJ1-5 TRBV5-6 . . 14 TGTGCCAGCAGCTTGTCGGGGACGGGGCAGCCCCAGCATTTT CASSLSGTGQPQHF
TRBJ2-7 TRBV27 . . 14 TGTGCCAGCAGTCCTTGGGCACAACGCTACGAGCAGTACTTC CASSPWAQRYEQYF
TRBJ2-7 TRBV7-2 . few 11 TGTGCCGAAAGGACAGCCTACGAGCAGTACTTC CAERTAYEQYF
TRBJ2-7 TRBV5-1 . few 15 TGCGCCAGCAGCTTGCTTGGGGGAATCGGGTACGAGCAGTACTTC CASSLLGGIGYEQYF
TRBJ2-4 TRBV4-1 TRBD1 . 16 TGCGCCAGCAGTCAGACAGGGAATGGGGCCAAAAACATTCAGTACTTC CASSQTGNGAKNIQYF
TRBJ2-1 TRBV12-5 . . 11 TGTGCTAGTGCCCTAAACAGGAGGCAGTTCTTC CASALNRRQFF
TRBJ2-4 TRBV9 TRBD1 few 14 TGTGCCAGCAGCGTCTCGGACAGGGGGGACATTCAGTACTTC CASSVSDRGDIQYF
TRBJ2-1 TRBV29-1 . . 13 TGCAGCGGACAGAGACAAGACTTCAATGAGCAGTTCTTC CSGQRQDFNEQFF
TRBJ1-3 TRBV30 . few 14 TGTGCCTGGACCGACGGGACAACCGGAAACACCATATATTTT CAWTDGTTGNTIYF
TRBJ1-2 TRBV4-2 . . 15 TGTGCCAGCAGCCAAGATCTTGACAGTACGTTTGACTACACCTTC CASSQDLDSTFDYTF
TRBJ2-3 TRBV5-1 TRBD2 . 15 TGCGCCAGCAGCCCAGCGGGAGTTAGCACAGATACGCAGTATTTT CASSPAGVSTDTQYF
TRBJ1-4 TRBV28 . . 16 TGTGCCAGCAGTTTAATAACAGGGAGAGGTAATGAAAAACTGTTTTTT CASSLITGRGNEKLFF